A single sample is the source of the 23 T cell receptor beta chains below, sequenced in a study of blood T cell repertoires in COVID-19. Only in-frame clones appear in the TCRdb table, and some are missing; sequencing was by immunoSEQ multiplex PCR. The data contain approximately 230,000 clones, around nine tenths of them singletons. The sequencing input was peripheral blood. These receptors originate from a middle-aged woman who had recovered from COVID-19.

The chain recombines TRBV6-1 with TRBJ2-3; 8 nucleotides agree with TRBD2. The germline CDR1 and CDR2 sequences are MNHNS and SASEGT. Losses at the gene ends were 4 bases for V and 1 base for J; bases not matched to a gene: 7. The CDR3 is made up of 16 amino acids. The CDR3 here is CASSVTRAGGTDTQYF. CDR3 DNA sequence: TGTGCCAGCAGTGTCACGAGAGCGGGGGGCACAGATACGCAGTATTTT.

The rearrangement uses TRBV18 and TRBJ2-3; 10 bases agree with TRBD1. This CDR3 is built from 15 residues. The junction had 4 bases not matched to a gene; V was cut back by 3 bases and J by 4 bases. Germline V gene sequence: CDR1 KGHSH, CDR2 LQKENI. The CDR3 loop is CASSPDRGGSDTQYF. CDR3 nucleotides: TGTGCCAGCTCACCGGACAGGGGGGGTTCAGATACGCAGTATTTT.

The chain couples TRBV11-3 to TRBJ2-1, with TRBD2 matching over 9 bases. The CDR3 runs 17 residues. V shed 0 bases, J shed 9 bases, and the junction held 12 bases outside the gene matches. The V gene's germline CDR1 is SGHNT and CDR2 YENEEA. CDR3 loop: CASSLDLASGTRAEQFF. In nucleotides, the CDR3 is TGTGCCAGCAGCTTAGATTTGGCTAGCGGGACGCGCGCTGAGCAGTTCTTC.

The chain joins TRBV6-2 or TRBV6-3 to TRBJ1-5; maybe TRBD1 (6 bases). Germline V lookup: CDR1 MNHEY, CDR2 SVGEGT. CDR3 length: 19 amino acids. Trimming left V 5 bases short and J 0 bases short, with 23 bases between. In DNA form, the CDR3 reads TGTGCCAGCAGTGAGGTGACAGGTGGAGGAGTTTATAGCAATCAGCCCCAGCATTTT. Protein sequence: CASSEVTGGGVYSNQPQHF.

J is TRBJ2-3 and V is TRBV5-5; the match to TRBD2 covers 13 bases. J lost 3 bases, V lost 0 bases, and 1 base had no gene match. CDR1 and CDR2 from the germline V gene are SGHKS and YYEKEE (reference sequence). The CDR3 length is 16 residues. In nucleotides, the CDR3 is TGTGCCAGCAGCTTGGGACTAGCGGGGGGAACAGATACGCAGTATTTT. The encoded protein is CASSLGLAGGTDTQYF.

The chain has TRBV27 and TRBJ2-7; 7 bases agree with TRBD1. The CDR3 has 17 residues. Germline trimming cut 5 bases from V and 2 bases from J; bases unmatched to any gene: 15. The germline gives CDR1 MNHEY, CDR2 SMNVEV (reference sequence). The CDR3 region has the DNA TGTGCCAGCAGTCCCACCCTGCGACAGGGAATCCCCTACGAGCAGTACTTC. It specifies CASSPTLRQGIPYEQYF.

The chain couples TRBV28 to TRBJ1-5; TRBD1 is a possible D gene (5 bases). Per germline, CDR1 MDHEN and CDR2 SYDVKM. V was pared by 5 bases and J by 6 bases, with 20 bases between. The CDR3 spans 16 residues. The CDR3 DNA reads TGTGCCAGCAGTGGAGTGGAGGGCCATAGGGGTCAGCCCCAGCATTTT. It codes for CASSGVEGHRGQPQHF.

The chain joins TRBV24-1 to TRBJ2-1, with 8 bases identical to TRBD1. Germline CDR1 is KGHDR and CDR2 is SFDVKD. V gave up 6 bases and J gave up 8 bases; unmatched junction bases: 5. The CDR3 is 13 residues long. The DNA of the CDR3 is TGTGCCACCAGTAACAGGGGGGAGTATGAGCAGTTCTTC. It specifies CATSNRGEYEQFF.

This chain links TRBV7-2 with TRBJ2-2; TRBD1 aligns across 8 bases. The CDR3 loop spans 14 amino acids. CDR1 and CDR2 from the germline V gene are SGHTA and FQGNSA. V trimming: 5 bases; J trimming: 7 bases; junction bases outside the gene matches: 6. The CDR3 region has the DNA TGTGCCAGCAGCCCGACAGGGGCCATCGGGGAGCTGTTTTTT. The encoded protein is CASSPTGAIGELFF.

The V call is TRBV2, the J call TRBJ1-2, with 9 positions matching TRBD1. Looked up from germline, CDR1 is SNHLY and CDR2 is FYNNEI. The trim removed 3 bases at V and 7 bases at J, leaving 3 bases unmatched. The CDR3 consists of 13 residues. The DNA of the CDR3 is TGTGCCAGCAGTGAGGACAGGGGTTTTGGCTACACCTTC. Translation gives CASSEDRGFGYTF.

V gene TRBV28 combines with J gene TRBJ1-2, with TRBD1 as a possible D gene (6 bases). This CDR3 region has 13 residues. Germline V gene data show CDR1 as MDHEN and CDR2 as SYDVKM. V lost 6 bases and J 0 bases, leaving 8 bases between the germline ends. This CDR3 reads CASRDSTNYGYTF. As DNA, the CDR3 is TGTGCCAGCAGGGACAGCACTAACTATGGCTACACCTTC.

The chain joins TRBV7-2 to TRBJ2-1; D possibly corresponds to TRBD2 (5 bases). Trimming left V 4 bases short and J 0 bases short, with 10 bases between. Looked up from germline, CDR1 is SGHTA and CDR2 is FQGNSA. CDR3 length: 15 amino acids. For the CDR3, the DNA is TGTGCCAGCAGCTACTTGGGAGTCTCCTACAATGAGCAGTTCTTC. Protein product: CASSYLGVSYNEQFF.

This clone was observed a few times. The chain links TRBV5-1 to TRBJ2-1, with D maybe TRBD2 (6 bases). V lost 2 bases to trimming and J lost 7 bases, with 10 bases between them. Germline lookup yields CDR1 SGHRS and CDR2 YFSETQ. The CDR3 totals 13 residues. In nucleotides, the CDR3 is TGCGCCAGCAGCTTCCGCGGGGAAAATGAGCAGTTCTTC. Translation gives CASSFRGENEQFF.

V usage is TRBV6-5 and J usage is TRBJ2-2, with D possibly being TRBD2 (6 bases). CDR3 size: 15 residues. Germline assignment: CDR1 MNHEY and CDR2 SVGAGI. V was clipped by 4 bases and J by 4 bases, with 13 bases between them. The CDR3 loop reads CASSSREPGTGELFF. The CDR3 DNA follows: TGTGCCAGCAGTTCCCGGGAGCCGGGCACCGGGGAGCTGTTTTTT.

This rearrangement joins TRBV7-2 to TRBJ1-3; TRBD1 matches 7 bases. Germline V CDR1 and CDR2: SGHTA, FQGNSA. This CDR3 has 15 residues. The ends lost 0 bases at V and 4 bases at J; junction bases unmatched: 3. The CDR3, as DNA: TGTGCCAGCAGCTTAGCGGGGACAGCCGGAAACACCATATATTTT. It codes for CASSLAGTAGNTIYF.

CDR3 region: CASSQGSTGGYGYTF. The CDR3 nucleotides read TGTGCCAGCAGCCAAGGTTCGACAGGGGGGTATGGCTACACCTTC. This chain links TRBV14 with TRBJ1-2; 9 bases align to TRBD1. Germline V gives CDR1 SGHDN, CDR2 FVKESK. The CDR3 sequence is 15 residues long. With 1 base clipped from V and 5 bases from J, the junction kept 5 bases outside the gene matches.

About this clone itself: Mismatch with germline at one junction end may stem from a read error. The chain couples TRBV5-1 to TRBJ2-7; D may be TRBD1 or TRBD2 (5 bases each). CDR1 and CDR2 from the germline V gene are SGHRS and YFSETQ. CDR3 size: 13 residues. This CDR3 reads CASRLGAGYEQYF. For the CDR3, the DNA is TGCGCCAGCAGATTGGGAGCAGGGTACGAGCAGTACTTC.

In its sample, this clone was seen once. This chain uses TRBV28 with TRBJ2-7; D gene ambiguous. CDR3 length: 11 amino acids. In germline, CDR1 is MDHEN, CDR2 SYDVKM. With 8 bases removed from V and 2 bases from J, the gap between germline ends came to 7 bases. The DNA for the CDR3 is TGTGCCAGCGCTCGGGCCTACGAGCAGTACTTC. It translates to CASARAYEQYF.

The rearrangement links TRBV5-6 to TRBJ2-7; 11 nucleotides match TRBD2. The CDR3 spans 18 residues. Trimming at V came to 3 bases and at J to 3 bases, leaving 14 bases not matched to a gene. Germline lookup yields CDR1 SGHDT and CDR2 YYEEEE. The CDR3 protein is CASSSLTILAGVGYEQYF. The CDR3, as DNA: TGTGCCAGCAGCTCACTGACTATACTAGCGGGAGTAGGCTACGAGCAGTACTTC.

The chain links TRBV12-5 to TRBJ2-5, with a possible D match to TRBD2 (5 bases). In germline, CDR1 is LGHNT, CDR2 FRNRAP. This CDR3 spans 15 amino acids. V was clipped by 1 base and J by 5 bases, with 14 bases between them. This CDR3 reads CASGLEGNIAETQYF. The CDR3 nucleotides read TGTGCTAGTGGTTTGGAAGGGAATATAGCGGAGACCCAGTACTTC.

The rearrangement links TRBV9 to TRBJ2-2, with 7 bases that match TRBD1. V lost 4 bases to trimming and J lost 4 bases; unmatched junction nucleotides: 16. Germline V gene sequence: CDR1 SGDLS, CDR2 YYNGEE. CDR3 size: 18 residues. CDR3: CASSPQNYRGSFTGELFF. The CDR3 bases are TGTGCCAGCAGCCCTCAAAATTACAGGGGATCATTCACCGGGGAGCTGTTTTTT.

CDR3 sequence (DNA): TGTGCCAGCAGCTTAGTAGTATTCGGGGACAGGGGAGGCTATGGCTACACCTTC. This encodes CASSLVVFGDRGGYGYTF. This sequence joins TRBV7-2 and TRBJ1-2; the match to TRBD1 covers 10 bases. The length of the CDR3 is 18 residues. Germline CDR1 SGHTA, CDR2 FQGNSA. J lost 4 bases, V lost 1 base, and 12 bases had no gene match. The full variable domain, in which reference TRBV7-2 and TRBJ1-2 provide the parts outside the CDR3, is GAGVSQSPSNKVTEKGKDVELRCDPISGHTALYWYRQSLGQGLEFLIYFQGNSAPDKSGLPSDRFSAERTGGSVSTLTIQRTQQEDSAVYLCASSLVVFGDRGGYGYTFGSGTRLTVV.

In nucleotides, the CDR3 is TGTGCCAGCAGCAACTGGGGGGAGGACACCGGGGAGCTGTTTTTT. Encoded protein: CASSNWGEDTGELFF. This rearrangement joins TRBV21-1 to TRBJ2-2; the D call of TRBD2 is as the table states it, not checked on the DNA. TRBV21-1 represents a pseudogene. The CDR3 is made up of 15 amino acids.